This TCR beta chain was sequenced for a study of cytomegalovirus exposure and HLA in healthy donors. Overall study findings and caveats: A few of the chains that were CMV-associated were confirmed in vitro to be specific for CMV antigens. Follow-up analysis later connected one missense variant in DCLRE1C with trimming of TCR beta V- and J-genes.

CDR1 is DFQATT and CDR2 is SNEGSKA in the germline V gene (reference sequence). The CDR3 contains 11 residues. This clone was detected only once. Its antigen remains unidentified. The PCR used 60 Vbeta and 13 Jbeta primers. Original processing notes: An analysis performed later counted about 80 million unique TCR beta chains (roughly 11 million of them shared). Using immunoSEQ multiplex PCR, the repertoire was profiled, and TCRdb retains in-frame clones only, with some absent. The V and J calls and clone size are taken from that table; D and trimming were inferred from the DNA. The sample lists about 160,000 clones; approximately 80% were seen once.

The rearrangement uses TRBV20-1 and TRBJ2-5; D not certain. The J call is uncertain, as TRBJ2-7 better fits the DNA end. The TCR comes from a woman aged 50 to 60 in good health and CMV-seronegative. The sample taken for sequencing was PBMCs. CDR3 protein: CSARVGYEQYF. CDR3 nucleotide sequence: TGCAGTGCTAGAGTCGGGTACGAGCAGTACTTC.